The 4 T cell receptor beta chains below all came from one sample that was sequenced in a study of shared clonotypes between healthy human individuals. TCRdb's table, derived via immunoSEQ multiplex PCR, lists solely in-frame clones and lacks some. The table includes about 2.5 million clones, less than 95% detected once. Specimen: naive CD4+ T cells from PBMCs. The subset was: CD45RA+ positively selected. These receptors came from a man between 18 and 35 years old in good health. Some clones in this sample may be carry-over from other donors' samples.

The CDR3: CASSGGSRLWIDTQYF. DNA for the CDR3: TGTGCCAGCAGCGGCGGGAGCAGGCTGTGGATAGATACGCAGTATTTT. The rearrangement links TRBV5-6 to TRBJ2-3, with 7 bases lining up with TRBD2. Germline V lookup: CDR1 SGHDT, CDR2 YYEEEE. V dropped 4 bases and J dropped 5; count of bases not matched to a gene: 13. This CDR3 comprises 16 residues.

About this clone itself: A junction boundary mismatches the germline segment, possibly from a read error. This CDR3 is CASSGTGTGDNKQFF. CDR3 nucleotides: TGCGCCAGCAGCGGCACCGGGACAGGAGACAATAAGCAGTTCTTC. V is TRBV5-1 and J is TRBJ2-1; 8 nucleotides match TRBD1. The CDR3 runs to 15 residues. Germline V gene sequence: CDR1 SGHRS, CDR2 YFSETQ.

The gene calls are TRBV7-2 and TRBJ2-3, with 7 bases lining up with TRBD2. The J segment lost 5 bases and the V segment lost 0 bases, leaving 8 bases of the junction unmatched. Germline CDR1 and CDR2: SGHTA and FQGNSA. This CDR3 has 16 residues. The CDR3 sequence: CASSLALMAGEDTQYF. CDR3 in DNA: TGTGCCAGCAGCTTAGCCCTCATGGCGGGAGAAGATACGCAGTATTTT.

The chain recombines TRBV15 with TRBJ2-7; D is undetermined. Germline CDR1 and CDR2: LNHNV and YYDKDF (reference sequence). V lost 5 bases and J lost 4, with 15 bases in between. CDR3 size: 14 residues. CDR3 nucleotide sequence: TGTGCCACCAGCGGGGTCCGTCCCTCTTACGAGCAGTACTTC. Its translation: CATSGVRPSYEQYF.